The 15 T cell receptor beta chains below were found in one sample sequenced in a study of T cell changes during pregnancy in multiple sclerosis. Profiling relied on immunoSEQ multiplex PCR, and the TCRdb table lists in-frame clones only, not all of them. This sample has tens of thousands of clones, with 91% found just once. Sequencing was performed on peripheral blood, taken after pregnancy. Every receptor here comes from a female donor in good health, enrolled as a control in a pregnancy study.

This clone appeared a few times. V gene TRBV7-8 combines with J gene TRBJ1-5; 7 bases map to TRBD1. The CDR3 totals 14 residues. The germline V gene encodes CDR1 SGHVS and CDR2 FQNEAQ. V dropped 7 bases and J dropped 3; count of bases not matched to a gene: 6. CDR3 in amino acids: CASTATGVNQPQHF. The CDR3 DNA reads TGTGCCAGCACCGCCACAGGGGTCAATCAGCCCCAGCATTTT.

This clone is a singleton in its sample. The gene calls are TRBV7-9 and TRBJ1-3; 7 nucleotides align to TRBD1. This CDR3 contains 15 residues. V gave up 5 bases and J gave up 0 bases; unmatched junction bases: 4. CDR1 is SEHNR and CDR2 is FQNEAQ in the germline V gene (reference sequence). CDR3 sequence reads: CASSAGTASGNTIYF. CDR3 nucleotides: TGTGCCAGCAGCGCTGGGACAGCCTCTGGAAACACCATATATTTT.

The rearrangement uses TRBV10-3 and TRBJ1-6; D is ambiguous. CDR1 ENHRY and CDR2 SYGVKD come from the germline V gene. The germline V and J ends were trimmed by 6 bases and 12 bases, with 21 bases remaining between them. CDR3 size: 15 residues. CDR3 amino acids: CAISPTEQPPGPLHF. The CDR3 coding sequence is TGTGCCATCAGCCCGACCGAGCAGCCTCCGGGACCCCTCCACTTT.

The rearrangement links TRBV4-3 to TRBJ2-2, with a tentative D call TRBD2 (7 bases). With 0 bases removed from V and 6 bases from J, the gap between germline ends came to 23 bases. Germline V gene data show CDR1 as LGHNA and CDR2 as YSLEER. CDR3 length: 19 amino acids. The CDR3 loop is CASSQEMFGGLQEAGELFF. CDR3 nucleotides: TGCGCCAGCAGCCAAGAAATGTTCGGGGGGCTCCAAGAGGCCGGGGAGCTGTTTTTT.

A word on this clone: Other DNA sequences of this sample code for an identical CDR3. Here the CDR3 DNA reads TGCGCCAGCAGCCGCGGGACTAGCGGGGGGGCATACAATGAGCAGTTCTTC. Amino acid sequence: CASSRGTSGGAYNEQFF. This chain connects TRBV4-3 to TRBJ2-1, with 16 bases that match TRBD2. V gave up 4 bases and J gave up 4 bases; unmatched junction bases: 4. Germline CDR1 is LGHNA and CDR2 is YSLEER. The CDR3 covers 17 residues.

This clone appeared a few times. V and J are TRBV27 and TRBJ1-1; 7 bases agree with TRBD1. With 5 bases clipped from V and 5 bases from J, the junction kept 2 bases outside the gene matches. Germline assignment: CDR1 MNHEY and CDR2 SMNVEV (reference sequence). The CDR3 length is 12 residues. CDR3 bases: TGTGCCAGCAGTAACAGGGGAACTGAAGCTTTCTTT. It specifies CASSNRGTEAFF.

CDR3 coding DNA: TGTGCCACCAGCACGGAGGATAGCAATCAGCCCCAGCATTTT. Translation: CATSTEDSNQPQHF. The rearrangement links TRBV15 to TRBJ1-5, with D hard to call. This CDR3 is 14 amino acids long. Trimming removed 4 bases at V and 0 bases at J, with 7 bases between. The germline V gene encodes CDR1 LNHNV and CDR2 YYDKDF (reference sequence).

The chain employs TRBV15 and TRBJ1-4, with a possible D match to TRBD1 (5 bases). Germline values: CDR1 LNHNV, CDR2 YYDKDF (reference sequence). The CDR3 covers 15 residues. The V and J ends lost 5 bases and 3 bases respectively, with 13 bases between them. This CDR3 is CATSLTVQPNEKLFF. CDR3 DNA sequence: TGTGCCACCAGCCTGACAGTACAGCCTAATGAAAAACTGTTTTTT.

The chain joins TRBV7-9 to TRBJ2-7; 11 bases align to TRBD1. V trimming: 6 bases; J trimming: 4 bases; junction bases outside the gene matches: 8. The CDR3 is made up of 15 amino acids. Per the germline V gene, CDR1 is SEHNR and CDR2 is FQNEAQ (reference sequence). This CDR3 is CASSFPGQGVYEQYF. CDR3 DNA: TGTGCCAGCAGTTTCCCGGGACAGGGGGTTTACGAGCAGTACTTC.

The chain couples TRBV30 to TRBJ1-6, with D maybe TRBD1 (5 bases). Germline V gene data show CDR1 as GTSNPN and CDR2 as SVGIG (reference sequence). The V gene lost 3 bases and the J gene lost 6 bases, with 18 bases spanning the gap. CDR3 size: 16 residues. Written as DNA, the CDR3 is TGTGCCTGGAGGTCCGGGGGAAGGCAGGTTAATTCACCCCTCCACTTT. Protein sequence: CAWRSGGRQVNSPLHF.

V is TRBV29-1 and J is TRBJ1-2; no clear D gene. The CDR3 extends over 10 amino acids. Between the trimmed V and J ends, which lost 0 bases and 6 bases, there was a span of 2 bases. Germline CDR1 and CDR2: SQVTM and ANQGSEA. The CDR3 protein is CSVEDNGYTF. The CDR3 nucleotides are TGCAGCGTTGAAGATAATGGCTACACCTTC. The variable domain in full, completed from reference TRBV29-1 and TRBJ1-2, reads SAVISQKPSRDICQRGTSLTIQCQVDSQVTMMFWYRQQPGQSLTLIATANQGSEATYESGFVIDKFPISRPNLTFSTLTVSNMSPEDSSIYLCSVEDNGYTFGSGTRLTVV.

This clone appeared a single time. The junction departs from germline at one end; a sequencing error may be responsible. The chain employs TRBV14 and TRBJ1-4; D is possibly TRBD1 (6 bases). This CDR3 is 16 amino acids long. The germline V gene has CDR1 SGHDN and CDR2 FVKESK. The CDR3 nucleotides are TGTGCCAGCAGCCCAGCGTCCGGGACAACTTATGAAAAACTGTTTTTT. Protein: CASSPASGTTYEKLFF.

CDR3 amino acids: CASSLDRGLDNEKLFF. The CDR3 coding sequence is TGTGCCAGCAGCTTGGACAGGGGGCTGGATAATGAAAAACTGTTTTTT. The rearrangement links TRBV5-6 to TRBJ1-4; 9 bases match TRBD1. Germline lookup yields CDR1 SGHDT and CDR2 YYEEEE. CDR3 length: 16 residues. Germline trimming cut 0 bases from V and 4 bases from J; bases unmatched to any gene: 4.

CDR3 region: CASSQDSLSSSYNEQFF. CDR3 nucleotides: TGTGCCAGCAGCCAAGATTCGCTATCTAGCTCCTACAATGAGCAGTTCTTC. This chain connects TRBV14 to TRBJ2-1; no clear D gene. Trimming removed 0 bases at V and 0 bases at J, with 12 bases between. The germline CDR1 and CDR2 sequences are SGHDN and FVKESK. The CDR3 contains 17 residues. Based on the CDR3 plus reference TRBV14 and TRBJ2-1, the full variable domain is EAGVTQFPSHSVIEKGQTVTLRCDPISGHDNLYWYRRVMGKEIKFLLHFVKESKQDESGMPNNRFLAERTGGTYSTLKVQPAELEDSGVYFCASSQDSLSSSYNEQFFGPGTRLTVL.

The gene calls are TRBV18 and TRBJ2-7, with D possibly matching TRBD1 (6 bases). CDR1 and CDR2 from the germline V gene are KGHSH and LQKENI. Trimming cost V 2 bases and J 2 bases, with 16 bases left between them. The CDR3 sequence is 16 residues long. The CDR3 loop reads CASSPSMVAGAYEQYF. In DNA form, the CDR3 reads TGTGCCAGCTCACCATCCATGGTTGCAGGGGCCTACGAGCAGTACTTC.